The source of this TCR beta chain is a study of blood T cell repertoires in COVID-19 (dated by TCRdb to about 2020). In the study overall: Samples covering the acute and convalescent phases of COVID-19 were provided by collaborators in the United States, Italy and Spain. The material from the prospective study consisted of cDNA or gDNA derived from T cells, B-cell-depleted T cells, or PBMCs. Deeply sampled blood TCRbeta repertoires from subjects exposed to, actively infected with, or recovered from COVID-19 were included in the dataset. The repertoires were released in a freely available public database meant as a resource for research on the immune response to SARS-CoV-2. The samples were drawn from two sources: the first 160 participants of the ongoing ImmuneRACE study, and over 1,000 subjects contributed by 6 global collaborators. A de-identified subject ID, COVID-19 status, age in years and sex were almost always included in the sample metadata. Where HLA class I and class II types were available, the types were taken from metadata supplied by the sample provider, not from assay-based typing. What the work shows at the level of the full study, not this receptor alone: How much clinical and demographic metadata was included differed by source and by participant, and the metadata was provided uncurated.

TCRbeta CDR3 regions were amplified from genomic DNA by means of the immunoSEQ Assay, a bias-controlled multiplex PCR. The paper's processing steps were these. The number of nucleated cells in each sample was estimated by amplification of reference gene primers within the assay. To quantify the absolute abundance of each unique TCRbeta CDR3 rearrangement, sequence reads were collapsed and filtered. For each sample, productive Simpson clonality was calculated as the square root of Simpson's diversity index over productive rearrangements. This is the immuneACCESS table as TCRdb keeps it, with only in-frame sequences that have V and J called. A part of the clones is gone; compared with another copy, unresolved V genes explain less than half, and the rest is unexplained. V and J calls and clone size are given by that table; D and trimming were obtained from the DNA. This sample holds some 320,000 clones; roughly 90% were observed only once. The ten largest clones add up to roughly 2.9% of the sample.

Concerning this clone itself: The antigen this receptor binds is unknown. The record has no base qualities; no much larger clone is one base away.

Participants in the prospective study were enrolled through a virtual design, were aged roughly 18 to 100 years, and lived in approximately 25 United States geographic areas. To assign participants to cohorts, the prospective study relied on clinical history that participants themselves reported in a screening survey and a study questionnaire. A participant counted as exposed if, within 2 weeks of entering the study, that participant had been in contact with someone who had a PCR-confirmed or clinician-diagnosed COVID-19 case. In the prospective study, whole blood, serum and a nasopharyngeal or oropharyngeal swab were collected from each participant by mobile phlebotomists. Additional blood draws and questionnaires over an approximately 2-month period could optionally be provided by prospective study participants. Before DNA extraction, blood samples from the prospective study were shipped at room temperature or frozen.

The sequencing sample was made of PBMCs or T cells enriched from blood (not recorded which). This TCR was recovered from a woman aged 45-65 years who had been exposed to COVID-19.

The CDR3 corresponds to CASSLAGGYESQPQHF. The nucleotide sequence reads TGTGCCAGCAGCTTAGCGGGCGGGTACGAGAGTCAGCCCCAGCATTTT. The rearrangement combines TRBV7-8 with TRBJ1-5; a confident D gene designation cannot be given. Relative to germline, V is 0 bases shorter and J is 6 bases shorter, with 15 bases between their ends. Sequences SGHVS (CDR1) and FQNEAQ (CDR2) are obtained from the germline V gene. The CDR3, from cysteine to phenylalanine, totals 16 residues. The only DNA kept is the CDR3, 48 bases in frame from the first base.